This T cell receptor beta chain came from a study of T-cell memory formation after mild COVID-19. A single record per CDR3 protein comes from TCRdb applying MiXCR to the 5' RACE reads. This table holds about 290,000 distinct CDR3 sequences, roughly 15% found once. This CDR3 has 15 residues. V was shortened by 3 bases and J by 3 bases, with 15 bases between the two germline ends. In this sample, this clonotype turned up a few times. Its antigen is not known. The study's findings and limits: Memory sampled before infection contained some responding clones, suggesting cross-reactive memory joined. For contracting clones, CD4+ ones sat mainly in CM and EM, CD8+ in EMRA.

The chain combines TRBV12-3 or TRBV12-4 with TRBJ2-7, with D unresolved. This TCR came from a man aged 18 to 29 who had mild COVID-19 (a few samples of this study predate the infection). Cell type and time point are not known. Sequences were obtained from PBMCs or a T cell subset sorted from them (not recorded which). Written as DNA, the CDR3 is TGTGCCAGCAGTTTGGAGCCTACAGCCGTCTACGAGCAGTACTTC. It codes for CASSLEPTAVYEQYF.